This TCR beta chain comes out of a study of T cell responses to AZD1222 COVID-19 vaccine. A remark on this clone: No antigen is known for it.

The repertoire was sequenced with immunoSEQ multiplex PCR; TCRdb's copy has only in-frame clones and lacks some. Of fewer than 150,000 clones in the sample, more than 75% were seen once. CDR3 size: 14 residues. V lost 5 bases and J lost 3, with 14 bases in between. The germline V gene encodes CDR1 SGHTA and CDR2 FQGNSA. Overall study results and limits: Receipt of two AZD1222 doses was followed by a rise in Spike-specific TCR breadth and depth. White British ancestry dominated among donors, who included more females, and clonal diversity was possibly underestimated.

The sequenced sample was peripheral blood, obtained on day 0 of AZD1222 vaccination. The V and J genes are TRBV7-2 and TRBJ2-7; D is possibly TRBD1 (6 bases). The source of this sequence is an adult in good health. This CDR3 is CASSPQDRYYEQYF. CDR3 nucleotides: TGTGCCAGCAGCCCCCAGGACAGATACTACGAGCAGTACTTC. The full variable domain, in which reference TRBV7-2 and TRBJ2-7 provide the parts outside the CDR3, is GAGVSQSPSNKVTEKGKDVELRCDPISGHTALYWYRQSLGQGLEFLIYFQGNSAPDKSGLPSDRFSAERTGGSVSTLTIQRTQQEDSAVYLCASSPQDRYYEQYFGPGTRLTVT.